Listed below are T cell receptor beta chains from one sample, sequenced in a study of blood T cell repertoires in COVID-19. Profiling relied on immunoSEQ multiplex PCR, and the TCRdb table lists in-frame clones only, not all of them. The sample shows around 250,000 clones, over 80% of them seen only once. The sample consisted of PBMCs or T cells enriched from blood (not recorded which). These receptors all stem from a human donor in a cohort exposed to, infected with or recovered from COVID-19 (not recorded which). The donor label of this sample is uncertain. Each CDR3 is given with its conserved first and last residue. Each record gives: D gene, J gene, clone size, V gene, CDR3 DNA, CDR3 protein. The D gene is left open where the match is weak. Size is stated for part of the rows, as once, few or many counts, or as a class when the clone is expanded.

TRBD1 TRBJ1-1 . TRBV4-2 TGTGCCAGCAATAAACGGACAGGGGGGAACACTGAAGCTTTCTTT CASNKRTGGNTEAFF
. TRBJ2-7 . TRBV5-1 TGCGCCAGCACCCCTGGTGTAGGCGGGGGCCTCTTTGGGGAGCAGTACTTC CASTPGVGGGLFGEQYF
TRBD1 TRBJ2-7 . TRBV29-1 TGCAGCGTTGAAGATCGGACAGGGGGCTTCCACGAGCAGTACTTC CSVEDRTGGFHEQYF
TRBD1 TRBJ1-3 . TRBV19 TGTGCCAGTAGTACCGGACGGGACAGGGGAAACACCATATATTTT CASSTGRDRGNTIYF
TRBD1 TRBJ1-2 . TRBV2 TGTGCCAGCAGTGGCGGAGGTAGGGGGCAACACTATGGCTACACCTTC CASSGGGRGQHYGYTF
TRBD1 TRBJ1-2 . TRBV5-1 TGCGCCAGCAGCCTTCAGGACAGGGTCAATGGCTACACCTTC CASSLQDRVNGYTF
TRBD1 TRBJ2-3 . TRBV6-5 TGTGCCAGCAGTATAACGACAGGGAATGCAGATACGCAGTATTTT CASSITTGNADTQYF
TRBD2 TRBJ2-5 . TRBV6-5 TGTGCCAGCAATTCGCGGGGGGGCCACGAGACCCAGTACTTC CASNSRGGHETQYF
. TRBJ2-2 . TRBV2 TGTGCCAGCAGTGAAGTTACGGGAAACACCGGGGAGCTGTTTTTT CASSEVTGNTGELFF
TRBD2 TRBJ2-3 . TRBV4-2 TGTGCCAGCAGCCAAAACCCGGGACTAGCGGGGGCCCGTGAAAGCACAGATACGCAGTATTTT CASSQNPGLAGARESTDTQYF
. TRBJ1-2 . TRBV12-3/TRBV12-4 TGTGCCAGCAGTACCATATCGGGCTATGGCTACACCTTC CASSTISGYGYTF
. TRBJ2-1 once TRBV2 TGTGCCAGCATTAGTAGACAGTACAATGAGCAGTTCTTC CASISRQYNEQFF
. TRBJ1-6 . TRBV19 TGTGCCAGTAACCGAGCCGGTTCACCCCTCCACTTT CASNRAGSPLHF
. TRBJ1-4 . TRBV19 TGTGCCAGTAGTATAGACGGGGTTTATGAAAAACTGTTTTTT CASSIDGVYEKLFF
TRBD1 TRBJ2-7 few TRBV7-8 TGTGCCAGCAGCTTTACAGGGGTGCGGGAGCAGTACTTC CASSFTGVREQYF
TRBD2 TRBJ2-1 . TRBV6-6 TGTGCCAGCAGTCCTAGCGGGGGGGCCATATCCTACAATGAGCAGTTCTTC CASSPSGGAISYNEQFF
TRBD1 TRBJ1-2 . TRBV20-1 TGCAGTGCTAGTCCTTCCAGGGGGAACTATGGCTACACCTTC CSASPSRGNYGYTF
. TRBJ2-5 . TRBV25-1 TGTGCCAGCAGTGAGTCGAGGATGAGCGGCCAAGAGACCCAGTACTTC CASSESRMSGQETQYF
TRBD1 TRBJ1-5 . TRBV11-2 TGTGCCAGCAGCTTAGATCTATTGTCAGGGGGGAATCAGCCCCAGCATTTT CASSLDLLSGGNQPQHF
TRBD1 TRBJ2-7 . TRBV7-2 TGTGCCAGCGGCCTAGGACAGGGAACCCACTACGAGCAGTACTTC CASGLGQGTHYEQYF
. TRBJ2-7 once TRBV6-1 TGTGCCAGCAGGTACGGACTTCGCTACGAGCAGTACTTC CASRYGLRYEQYF
TRBD1 TRBJ1-2 . TRBV5-6 TGTGCCAGCAGCTGGACAGGGGAGAAGGGTAACTATGGCTACACCTTC CASSWTGEKGNYGYTF
. TRBJ2-3 . TRBV6-5 TGTGCCAGCAGTCTCCAGACGCCGGGGGATACGCAGTATTTT CASSLQTPGDTQYF
TRBD2 TRBJ2-3 . TRBV5-4 TGTGCCAGCAGCCGTAGCGGGGGGGCCTCCCCTTCCACAGATACGCAGTATTTT CASSRSGGASPSTDTQYF
. TRBJ1-1 . TRBV6-1 TGTGCCAGCAGTGAAGTCGCGGGGTTGAACACTGAAGCTTTCTTT CASSEVAGLNTEAFF
. TRBJ1-2 . TRBV6-5 TGTGCCAGCAGTTACTACGTAGGACAGCAATATGGCTACACCTTC CASSYYVGQQYGYTF
. TRBJ1-1 . TRBV9 TGTGCCAGCAGCGTAGAAGGGGCTAACACTGAAGCTTTCTTT CASSVEGANTEAFF
. TRBJ1-3 . TRBV7-9 TGTGCCAGCAGCCTACAGGGCCTCTCTGGAAACACCATATATTTT CASSLQGLSGNTIYF
. TRBJ1-6 few TRBV6-5 TGTGCCAGCACCTACTCGCGGCGCCAGCTAAATTCACCCCTCCACTTT CASTYSRRQLNSPLHF
. TRBJ1-5 . TRBV2 TGTGCCAGCACGGGTTTACGAAATCAGCCCCAGCATTTT CASTGLRNQPQHF
TRBD1 TRBJ2-7 . TRBV6-1 TGTGCCAGCAGAGCGGGACAGGGTGTGAGAGAGCAGTACTTC CASRAGQGVREQYF
TRBD2 TRBJ2-2 . TRBV10-3 TGTGCCATCAGCCCGGGACTAGGGAGGAACGGGGAGCTGTTTTTT CAISPGLGRNGELFF
TRBD1 TRBJ1-1 . TRBV19 TGTGCCAGTAGTATAGGACAGGGGAGGTACACTGAAGCTTTCTTT CASSIGQGRYTEAFF